This T cell receptor (beta chain) was identified in a study of OX40 agonist ivuxolimab in advanced cancers. V was clipped by 0 bases and J by 0 bases, with 9 bases between them. Looked up from germline, CDR1 is SGHTA and CDR2 is FQGTGA. The CDR3 loop spans 17 amino acids. The assay was immunoSEQ multiplex PCR, and TCRdb's table has in-frame clones only and misses some. The repertoire holds almost 70,000 clones, with about nine tenths as singletons. Specimen: CD4+ or CD8+ T cells sorted from blood, collected in a trial of the OX40 agonist ivuxolimab. This receptor was identified in an adult with an advanced solid tumor such as melanoma, head and neck, liver or kidney cancer. The chain uses TRBV7-3 and TRBJ2-6; D is ambiguous. CDR3 nucleotide sequence: TGTGCCAGCAGCTTAACTAGATTAAGCTCTGGGGCCAACGTCCTGACTTTC. It yields the protein CASSLTRLSSGANVLTF.